A single sample is the source of the 9 T cell receptor beta chains below, sequenced in a study of shared clonotypes between healthy human individuals. Some clones are missing from TCRdb's copy, which holds only in-frame ones; the method was immunoSEQ multiplex PCR. There are a few million clones in the sample; around 95% occur only once, and around 0.13% lies in the top ten. The sample comprised naive CD4+ T cells sorted from blood. The subset: CD45RA+ positively selected. The source of these receptors is a man aged 18 to 30 in good health.

This chain uses TRBV6-6 with TRBJ2-7, with D perhaps TRBD2 (5 bases). The germline V gene has CDR1 MNHNY and CDR2 SVGAGI (reference sequence). V shed 5 bases and J shed 4 bases, with 9 bases lying between them. The CDR3 is made up of 12 amino acids. The CDR3 here is CASSEGRYEQYF. The CDR3 DNA reads as TGTGCCAGCAGTGAGGGCAGATACGAGCAGTACTTC.

This CDR3 reads CASTRDRLNYGYTF. The DNA of the CDR3 is TGTGCCAGCACCCGGGACAGGCTTAACTATGGCTACACCTTC. The chain couples TRBV6-5 to TRBJ1-2, with TRBD1 matching over 8 bases. This CDR3 is 14 amino acids long. Germline assignment: CDR1 MNHEY and CDR2 SVGAGI. Trimming took 7 bases from V and 1 from J; bases not matched to a gene: 5.

This sequence joins TRBV6-5 and TRBJ1-1; D perhaps matches TRBD1 (5 bases). Trimming left V 7 bases short and J 3 bases short, with 15 bases between. The CDR3 runs 14 residues. Germline V CDR1 and CDR2: MNHEY, SVGAGI. In nucleotides, the CDR3 is TGTGCCAGCAAAAAGCAGGGATTTCACACTGAAGCTTTCTTT. This gives the protein CASKKQGFHTEAFF.

This clone was picked up one time. CDR3 in DNA: TGCGCCAGCAGCTCTACCACCAGGGGACTGGCCTACGAGCAGTACTTC. Its translation: CASSSTTRGLAYEQYF. The rearrangement uses TRBV5-1 and TRBJ2-7; the D call may be TRBD1 or TRBD2 (6 bases each). The CDR3 totals 16 residues. The ends were cut back, 3 bases at V and 2 bases at J, with 18 bases in the middle. CDR1 is SGHRS and CDR2 is YFSETQ in the germline V gene.

This sequence joins TRBV12-5 and TRBJ2-3, with D tentatively TRBD1 (6 bases). CDR1 is LGHNT and CDR2 is FRNRAP in the germline V gene. Deletions cut 1 base from V and 1 base from J, with 6 bases between. The CDR3 loop spans 14 amino acids. The CDR3 sequence: CASGLAGGTDTQYF. Here the CDR3 DNA reads TGTGCTAGTGGTTTGGCAGGGGGCACAGATACGCAGTATTTT.

The rearrangement joins TRBV12-5 to TRBJ1-1; no definite D call. Germline lookup yields CDR1 LGHNT and CDR2 FRNRAP. Trimming stripped 2 bases from V and 1 base from J, with 5 bases between. The CDR3 length is 13 residues. This CDR3 reads CASGLNRNTEAFF. CDR3 coding DNA: TGTGCTAGTGGTTTGAACCGGAACACTGAAGCTTTCTTT.

This clone showed up just a few times. This sample also contains other DNA sequences that code for the same CDR3. V gene TRBV18 combines with J gene TRBJ2-7; D is possibly TRBD1 (6 bases). This CDR3 comprises 14 residues. Germline-derived CDR1 and CDR2 are KGHSH and LQKENI. Trimming stripped 3 bases from V and 0 bases from J, with 9 bases between. CDR3 coding DNA: TGTGCCAGCTCACCCGGACAGTCCTCCTACGAGCAGTACTTC. It encodes CASSPGQSSYEQYF.

V is TRBV27 and J is TRBJ1-2, with D unclear. Germline-derived CDR1 and CDR2 are MNHEY and SMNVEV (reference sequence). The CDR3 length is 13 residues. V shed 7 bases and J shed 0 bases, with 9 bases lying between them. CDR3 DNA: TGTGCCAGCACATGGACCGCTAACTATGGCTACACCTTC. Its translation is CASTWTANYGYTF.

V is TRBV28 and J is TRBJ2-2; D unclear. The CDR3 has 11 amino acids. Germline CDR1 and CDR2: MDHEN and SYDVKM. V gave up 7 bases and J gave up 5 bases, with 5 bases separating them. In DNA, the CDR3 is TGTGCCAGCACTGAGACCGGGGAGCTGTTTTTT. Amino acids: CASTETGELFF.